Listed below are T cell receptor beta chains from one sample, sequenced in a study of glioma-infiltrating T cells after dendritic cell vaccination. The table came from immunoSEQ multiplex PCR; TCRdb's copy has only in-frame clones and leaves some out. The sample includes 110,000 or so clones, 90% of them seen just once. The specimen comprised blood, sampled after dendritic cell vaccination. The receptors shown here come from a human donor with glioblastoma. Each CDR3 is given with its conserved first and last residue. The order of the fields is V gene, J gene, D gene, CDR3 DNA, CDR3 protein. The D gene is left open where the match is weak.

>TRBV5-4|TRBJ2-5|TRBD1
TGTGCCAGCAGCACATCGACAGGGGGAGAGACCCAGTACTTC
CASSTSTGGETQYF
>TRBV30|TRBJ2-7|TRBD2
TGTGCCTGGAGTATGAGCGGGAGGTTCTACTTC
CAWSMSGRFYF
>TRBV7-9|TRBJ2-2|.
TGTGCCAGCAGCCGATCTTTCGGGGGTCACACCGGGGAGCTGTTTTTT
CASSRSFGGHTGELFF
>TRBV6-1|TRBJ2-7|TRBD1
TGTGCCAGCAGTGAAGCATCTAACAGGGGCTACGAGCAGTACTTC
CASSEASNRGYEQYF
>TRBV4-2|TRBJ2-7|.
TGTGCCAGCAGCCAGCAGGGTAGCGGTGTAAGCTCCTACGAGCAGTACTTC
CASSQQGSGVSSYEQYF
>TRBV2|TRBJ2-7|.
TGTGCCAGCAACGCGGCAGGAGGGCCTCTCTACGAGCAGTACTTC
CASNAAGGPLYEQYF
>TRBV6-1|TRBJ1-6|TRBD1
TGTGCCAGCAGTGAATTTCAGGGGGTGGGTAATTCACCCCTCCACTTT
CASSEFQGVGNSPLHF
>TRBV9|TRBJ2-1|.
TGTGCCAGCAGCCCTCGGACAGTCTACAATGAGCAGTTCTTC
CASSPRTVYNEQFF
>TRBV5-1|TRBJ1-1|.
TGCGCCAGCAGCAGGAGGAACCCGAACACTGAAGCTTTCTTT
CASSRRNPNTEAFF
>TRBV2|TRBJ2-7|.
TGTGCCAGCAGTGACGGCGGCTACGAGCAGTACTTC
CASSDGGYEQYF
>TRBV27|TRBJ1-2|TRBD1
TGTGCCAGCAGCTACTCCGGGACAGGGGGCCCGAGCTACACCTTC
CASSYSGTGGPSYTF
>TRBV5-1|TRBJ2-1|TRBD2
TGCGCCAGCAAAAGACTAGCGGGGGGAAACAATGAGCAGTTCTTC
CASKRLAGGNNEQFF
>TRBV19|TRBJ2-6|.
TGTGCCAGTAGAATCGAGGACAGTGCCTTCTCTGGGGCCAACGTCCTGACTTTC
CASRIEDSAFSGANVLTF
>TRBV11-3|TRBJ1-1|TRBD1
TGTGCCAGCAGCTCCCCTTCGGACAGGGTGAACACTGAAGCTTTCTTT
CASSSPSDRVNTEAFF
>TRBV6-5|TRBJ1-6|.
TGTGCCAGCAGTTACTCACGGGATTCACCCCTCCACTTT
CASSYSRDSPLHF
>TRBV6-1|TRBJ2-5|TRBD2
TGTGCCAGCAGCGAGACTAGCGGGAGTGTGGAGACCCAGTACTTC
CASSETSGSVETQYF